These 10 T cell receptor beta chains originate from one sample sequenced in a study of siplizumab effects on memory and regulatory T cells. Only in-frame clones appear in the TCRdb table, and some are missing; sequencing was by immunoSEQ multiplex PCR. This sample yields 80,000 to 130,000 clones, of which 90% to 95% are seen a single time; 0.65% to 0.8% belongs to the top ten. The specimen was Tregs sorted from blood. The receptors were sampled from a human donor in good health.

V is TRBV10-1 and J is TRBJ2-2, with D hard to call. V dropped 6 bases and J dropped 5 bases, with 10 bases sitting between them. Germline V gene lookup returns CDR1 WNHNN and CDR2 SYGVQD (reference sequence). The CDR3 has 13 amino acids. Here the CDR3 reads CASSLSGTGELFF. The CDR3 region has the DNA TGCGCCAGCAGCCTCTCTGGGACCGGGGAGCTGTTTTTT.

The sample holds one count of this clone. This chain connects TRBV4-1 to TRBJ1-2, with 7 bases lining up with TRBD1. The V gene end was trimmed by 1 base and the J gene end by 2 bases; junction bases not matched to a gene: 13. The CDR3 covers 18 residues. Germline V lookup: CDR1 MGHRA, CDR2 YSYEKL. CDR3 region: CASSQGSPRQGRNYGYTF. Written as DNA, the CDR3 is TGCGCCAGCAGCCAAGGTAGCCCAAGACAGGGTAGGAACTATGGCTACACCTTC.

Comment on this clone: This sample also contains other DNA sequences that code for the same CDR3. The chain's CDR3 is CASSFRGSTDTQYF. DNA of the CDR3: TGTGCCAGCAGCTTCAGGGGAAGCACAGATACGCAGTATTTT. The chain is built from TRBV7-2 and TRBJ2-3; tentatively, D is TRBD1 (6 bases). Trimming stripped 3 bases from V and 0 bases from J, with 7 bases between. The CDR3 spans 14 residues. Per germline, CDR1 SGHTA and CDR2 FQGNSA.

This sequence joins TRBV19 and TRBJ1-5; 8 nucleotides line up with TRBD1. The CDR3 loop spans 13 amino acids. V gave up 8 bases and J gave up 7 bases; unmatched junction bases: 7. The germline V gene encodes CDR1 LNHDA and CDR2 SQIVND (reference sequence). Here the CDR3 reads CASGQGTRQPQHF. The CDR3 region has the DNA TGTGCCAGTGGACAGGGAACAAGACAGCCCCAGCATTTT.

This chain links TRBV6-5 with TRBJ2-2; 7 nucleotides align to TRBD2. The germline V gene encodes CDR1 MNHEY and CDR2 SVGAGI. The V segment lost 0 bases and the J segment 5 bases; nucleotides outside the gene matches: 6. The CDR3 covers 16 residues. The chain's CDR3 is CASSYSAGAGTGELFF. DNA for the CDR3: TGTGCCAGCAGTTACTCGGCGGGAGCGGGGACCGGGGAGCTGTTTTTT.

V usage is TRBV19 and J usage is TRBJ2-5; 7 bases agree with TRBD2. Per the germline V gene, CDR1 is LNHDA and CDR2 is SQIVND (reference sequence). This CDR3 is 15 amino acids long. The ends lost 3 bases at V and 5 bases at J; junction bases unmatched: 9. CDR3 in amino acids: CASSIKAAGTETQYF. DNA for the CDR3: TGTGCCAGTAGTATTAAGGCAGCGGGAACTGAGACCCAGTACTTC.

This clone was recorded only once. The V and J genes are TRBV7-3 and TRBJ2-3; TRBD2 aligns across 12 bases. CDR1 and CDR2 from the germline V gene are SGHTA and FQGTGA. V gave up 2 bases and J gave up 6 bases; unmatched junction bases: 3. The CDR3 sequence is 15 residues long. The CDR3 loop is CASSLLAGGPDTQYF. The CDR3 DNA is TGTGCCAGCAGCTTACTAGCGGGAGGGCCGGATACGCAGTATTTT.

This chain uses TRBV5-5 with TRBJ2-1; 13 bases match TRBD2. Looked up from germline, CDR1 is SGHKS and CDR2 is YYEKEE (reference sequence). The CDR3 sequence is 17 residues long. With 0 bases clipped from V and 2 bases from J, the junction kept 2 bases outside the gene matches. The CDR3, as DNA: TGTGCCAGCAGCTTGGCACTAGCGGGAGGGCCCTACAATGAGCAGTTCTTC. Its protein is CASSLALAGGPYNEQFF.

The rearrangement uses TRBV5-1 and TRBJ1-1; 7 bases agree with TRBD1. After removal of 4 bases from V and 1 base from J, the junction contained 4 bases not matched to a gene. Germline loops: CDR1 SGHRS, CDR2 YFSETQ. The CDR3 sequence is 14 residues long. The DNA of the CDR3 is TGCGCCAGCAGCGCGGGACAGACGAACACTGAAGCTTTCTTT. This codes for CASSAGQTNTEAFF. Together with reference TRBV5-1 and TRBJ1-1, the CDR3 gives the full variable domain: KAGVTQTPRYLIKTRGQQVTLSCSPISGHRSVSWYQQTPGQGLQFLFEYFSETQRNKGNFPGRFSGRQFSNSRSEMNVSTLELGDSALYLCASSAGQTNTEAFFGQGTRLTVV.

This rearrangement joins TRBV5-1 to TRBJ2-7, with D unresolved. The germline V gene encodes CDR1 SGHRS and CDR2 YFSETQ. The CDR3 contains 14 residues. Trimming pared 0 bases from V and 2 bases from J, leaving 9 bases between. Written as DNA, the CDR3 is TGCGCCAGCAGCTTGGCTATAACCCCCTACGAGCAGTACTTC. Protein sequence: CASSLAITPYEQYF. The whole variable domain, filled in from reference TRBV5-1 and TRBJ2-7, reads KAGVTQTPRYLIKTRGQQVTLSCSPISGHRSVSWYQQTPGQGLQFLFEYFSETQRNKGNFPGRFSGRQFSNSRSEMNVSTLELGDSALYLCASSLAITPYEQYFGPGTRLTVT.